This T cell receptor (beta chain) was sequenced in a study of blood T cell repertoires in COVID-19. In the study overall: The samples span acute and convalescent COVID-19 from the United States, Italy and Spain. T cells, B-cell-depleted T cells, or PBMCs supplied cDNA or gDNA.

V lost 5 bases and J lost 6, with 11 bases in between. The length of the CDR3 is 13 residues. Germline CDR1 MDHEN, CDR2 SYDVKM. Original data processing: Using reference gene primer amplification, nucleated cell counts were estimated. Produced via immunoSEQ multiplex PCR; TCRdb's table is partial and in-frame only. V and J calls and clone size follow that table, whereas D and trimming were derived from the DNA. This table has about 300,000 clones, over 75% appearing once. Material for sequencing was peripheral blood. The clonotype originates from a human donor in a cohort sampled during active COVID-19. The chain joins TRBV28 to TRBJ2-1, with a tentative D call TRBD2 (6 bases). The DNA for the CDR3 is TGTGCCAGCAGTCGCGGGGCGGGCAATGAGCAGTTCTTC. Its protein product is CASSRGAGNEQFF.